This record covers a single T cell receptor beta chain. Original processing methods: The authors estimated nucleated cell counts from reference gene primer amplification. The data were produced by immunoSEQ multiplex PCR, yet TCRdb's version contains in-frame clones alone and is incomplete. Clonal size and the V and J genes are those of that table, whereas D and trimming came from the DNA. The top ten clones hold roughly 2.3% of a sample with about 160,000 clones, approximately 91% of them seen once. This sample was taken from a study of blood T cell repertoires in COVID-19. About the research overall: Donors in the United States, Italy and Spain gave samples during acute or convalescent COVID-19.

CDR1 and CDR2 from the germline V gene are KGHSH and LQKENI. With 3 bases removed from V and 3 bases from J, the gap between germline ends came to 14 bases. The length of the CDR3 is 15 residues. This sequence was found in a man between 18 and 29 years old with acute or convalescent COVID-19. The chain carries TRBV18 and TRBJ1-2, with a possible D match to TRBD1 (6 bases). Material for sequencing was peripheral blood. The CDR3, as DNA: TGTGCCAGCTCACCCCCAGGGGTTCGTGACTATGGCTACACCTTC. Its translation: CASSPPGVRDYGYTF.